This TCR beta chain is drawn from a study of T cells in Graves' hyperthyroidism and ophthalmopathy. This clonotype was counted many times. Hyperthyroidism patients were newly diagnosed, had disease duration under 2 months, and were aged 18 to 65 years. Source material for PBMCs was more than 7.5 ml fresh peripheral blood. TCR beta CDR3 regions were amplified from RNA transcripts. With the HTBI primer set, the TCR CDR3 went through a first round of RT-PCR. A single record per CDR3 protein comes from TCRdb applying MiXCR to the multiplex PCR reads. The sample comprises a few hundred thousand distinct CDR3 sequences, about 15% of which are singletons, and 25% to 35% rests with the top ten. The CDR3 is 14 amino acids. The V gene lost 4 bases and the J gene lost 10 bases, with 19 bases spanning the gap. CDR1 is MNHEY, CDR2 SMNVEV, per germline (reference sequence).

V gene TRBV27 combines with J gene TRBJ1-1, with a weak D call TRBD1 (5 bases). Material for sequencing was blood. The TCR was taken from a woman aged 18-29 years with Graves' hyperthyroidism that later progressed to Graves' ophthalmopathy. The CDR3 region is CASSSTARERGAFF. For the CDR3, the DNA is TGTGCCAGCAGTTCAACTGCCAGGGAGCGAGGAGCTTTCTTT.